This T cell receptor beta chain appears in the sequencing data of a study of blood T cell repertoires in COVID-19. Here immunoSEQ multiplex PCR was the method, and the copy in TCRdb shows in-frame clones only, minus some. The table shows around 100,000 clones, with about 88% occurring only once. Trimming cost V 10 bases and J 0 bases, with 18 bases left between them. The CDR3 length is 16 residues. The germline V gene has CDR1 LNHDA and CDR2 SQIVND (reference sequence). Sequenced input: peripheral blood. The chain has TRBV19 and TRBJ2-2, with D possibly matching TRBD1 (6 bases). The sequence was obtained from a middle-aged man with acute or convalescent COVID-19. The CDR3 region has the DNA TGTGCCACCCCGCGCAACAGGGCCTCGAACACCGGGGAGCTGTTTTTT. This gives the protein CATPRNRASNTGELFF.